This is a list of T cell receptor beta chains from one sample in a study of CD8+ T cells in alopecia areata. TCRdb's table, derived via immunoSEQ multiplex PCR, lists solely in-frame clones and lacks some. Here the sample spans about 120,000 clones, around 56% being singletons. Sample: CD4+ T cells sorted from blood, taken at week 4, from a patient treated with tofacitinib. Receptors originate from a human donor with alopecia areata. CDR3s include the opening cysteine and the closing phenylalanine or tryptophan. The D gene is left open where the match is weak. Clone size appears in some rows only: once, few, many, or a class for an expanded clone.

>.|TRBV5-1|TRBD1|TRBJ1-2
CASSFRDRVHGYTF
TGCGCCAGCAGCTTCCGAGACAGGGTTCATGGCTACACCTTC
>few|TRBV29-1|TRBD1|TRBJ1-1
CSTGTGNTEAFF
TGCAGCACCGGGACAGGGAACACTGAAGCTTTCTTT
>.|TRBV30|.|TRBJ2-1
CAWQQDYNEQFF
TGTGCCTGGCAACAGGATTACAATGAGCAGTTCTTC
>few|TRBV29-1|.|TRBJ1-1
CSVKGWTEAFF
TGCAGCGTTAAGGGGTGGACTGAAGCTTTCTTT
>.|TRBV10-3|.|TRBJ1-1
CAISDRLNTEAFF
TGTGCCATCAGTGACAGGTTGAACACTGAAGCTTTCTTT
>many|TRBV25-1|.|TRBJ2-1
CASSELGRPSYNEQFF
TGTGCCAGCAGTGAATTGGGGAGGCCCTCCTACAATGAGCAGTTCTTC
>.|TRBV5-1|TRBD1|TRBJ2-5
CASSEIDRVQETQYF
TGCGCCAGCAGCGAGATAGACAGGGTTCAAGAGACCCAGTACTTC
>once|TRBV5-4|TRBD1|TRBJ2-7
CASSFFWTGGADYSYEQYF
TGTGCCAGCAGCTTTTTCTGGACAGGGGGTGCCGATTACTCCTACGAGCAGTACTTC
>.|TRBV30|.|TRBJ1-2
CAWSLTVNGYTF
TGTGCCTGGAGTTTGACTGTAAATGGCTACACCTTC
>.|TRBV30|TRBD1|TRBJ1-5
CAWSETRGFASNQPQHF
TGTGCCTGGAGTGAGACCAGGGGGTTCGCTAGCAATCAGCCCCAGCATTTT
>.|TRBV27|TRBD2|TRBJ2-1
CASRRREGRDEQFF
TGTGCCAGCAGAAGGCGGGAGGGCCGGGATGAGCAGTTCTTC
>.|TRBV6-5|.|TRBJ1-2
CASRTPGAHGYTF
TGTGCCAGCAGGACCCCCGGGGCTCACGGCTACACCTTC
>few|TRBV29-1|.|TRBJ2-5
CSDSGEALRETQYF
TGCAGCGACTCGGGGGAGGCCCTCAGGGAGACCCAGTACTTC
>.|TRBV13|TRBD1|TRBJ1-2
CASRPFGQGIDYTF
TGTGCCAGCAGACCATTCGGACAGGGGATTGACTACACCTTC
>.|TRBV5-6|.|TRBJ2-2
CASSPRSPGELFF
TGTGCCAGCAGCCCCAGAAGCCCCGGGGAGCTGTTTTTT
>once|TRBV30|.|TRBJ1-4
CAWSLETNEKLFF
TGTGCCTGGAGTTTAGAAACTAATGAAAAACTGTTTTTT
>.|TRBV27|.|TRBJ1-6
CASSLVEGGPNSPLHF
TGTGCCAGCAGTTTGGTAGAGGGCGGCCCAAATTCACCCCTCCACTTT
>few|TRBV9|TRBD2|TRBJ2-5
CASSAREGSQYF
TGTGCCAGCAGCGCTCGGGAGGGGTCCCAGTACTTC
>.|TRBV29-1|.|TRBJ2-1
CSVGIYNEQFF
TGCAGCGTTGGAATTTACAATGAGCAGTTCTTC
>.|TRBV30|.|TRBJ2-2
CAWGTVNTGELFF
TGTGCCTGGGGCACAGTCAACACCGGGGAGCTGTTTTTT
>few|TRBV9|.|TRBJ2-5
CASSARAGYQETQYF
TGTGCCAGCAGCGCGCGGGCGGGGTACCAAGAGACCCAGTACTTC
>.|TRBV6-1|TRBD1|TRBJ2-3
CATASQGAGDTQYF
TGTGCCACAGCAAGCCAGGGGGCTGGAGATACGCAGTATTTT
>.|TRBV19|.|TRBJ2-1
CASSMTRLHEQFF
TGTGCCAGTAGTATGACTAGGCTCCATGAGCAGTTCTTC
>.|TRBV30|.|TRBJ2-3
CAWSIGPGDTQYF
TGTGCCTGGAGTATAGGGCCCGGTGATACGCAGTATTTT
>few|TRBV29-1|TRBD1|TRBJ2-5
CSARDRDQETQYF
TGCAGCGCAAGGGACAGGGACCAAGAGACCCAGTACTTC
>.|TRBV9|.|TRBJ1-2
CASSVAGGGYGYTF
TGTGCCAGCAGCGTAGCCGGCGGAGGCTATGGCTACACCTTC
>few|TRBV4-1|.|TRBJ1-5
CASSQGKGSHSNQPQHF
TGCGCCAGCAGCCAAGGAAAAGGGTCTCATAGCAATCAGCCCCAGCATTTT
>.|TRBV6-5|.|TRBJ1-1
CASSYSGSEAFF
TGTGCCAGCAGTTACTCAGGCTCTGAAGCTTTCTTT
>.|TRBV5-1|TRBD2|TRBJ2-3
CASSLGTSGRQFTDTQYF
TGCGCCAGCAGCTTAGGGACTAGCGGGAGGCAATTCACAGATACGCAGTATTTT
>.|TRBV7-9|.|TRBJ2-7
CASRSPTGAFYEQYF
TGTGCCAGCAGATCCCCGACAGGAGCATTCTACGAGCAGTACTTC
>few|TRBV29-1|TRBD2|TRBJ2-1
CSVAGGAYNEQFF
TGCAGCGTGGCGGGGGGGGCCTACAATGAGCAGTTCTTC
>.|TRBV5-1|TRBD1|TRBJ2-3
CASSLSGRGLIDTQYF
TGCGCCAGCAGCTTGTCCGGCAGGGGGCTAATAGATACGCAGTATTTT
>few|TRBV29-1|TRBD1|TRBJ1-2
CSVLGQANYGYTF
TGCAGCGTTCTTGGACAGGCTAACTATGGCTACACCTTC
>.|TRBV30|TRBD2|TRBJ2-1
CAWIVGRGGNEQFF
TGTGCCTGGATTGTCGGGAGGGGCGGCAATGAGCAGTTCTTC
>.|TRBV30|.|TRBJ1-4
CAWSVQTTNEKLFF
TGTGCCTGGAGTGTACAGACAACTAATGAAAAACTGTTTTTT
>few|TRBV10-3|.|TRBJ2-3
CAISPAYTDTQYF
TGTGCCATCAGTCCGGCTTACACAGATACGCAGTATTTT
>.|TRBV29-1|.|TRBJ2-1
CSVSSGRLGYNEQFF
TGCAGCGTGTCCTCGGGGCGCCTGGGTTACAATGAGCAGTTCTTC
>once|TRBV30|.|TRBJ2-4
CAWSVGKWLAKNIQYF
TGTGCCTGGAGTGTGGGAAAATGGCTAGCCAAAAACATTCAGTACTTC
>.|TRBV9|.|TRBJ2-7
CASSVAPQADLLNF
TGTGCCAGCAGCGTTGCTCCCCAAGCGGACCTCTTAAACTTC
>few|TRBV4-1|.|TRBJ1-5
CASSRRDDGPSNQPQHF
TGCGCCAGCAGCCGCCGCGACGACGGGCCTTCTAATCAGCCCCAGCATTTT
>.|TRBV7-9|.|TRBJ1-3
CASSFGQASSGNTIYF
TGTGCCAGCAGCTTTGGGCAGGCGTCCTCTGGAAACACCATATATTTT
>few|TRBV29-1|.|TRBJ1-1
CSVVRDTGREAFF
TGCAGCGTTGTAAGGGACACCGGGAGGGAAGCTTTCTTT
>.|TRBV6-5|.|TRBJ1-5
CASSLGVGSNQPQHF
TGTGCCAGCAGTTTGGGGGTCGGGAGCAATCAGCCCCAGCATTTT
>.|TRBV30|.|TRBJ2-7
CAWGIAGYEQYF
TGTGCCTGGGGAATTGCAGGATACGAGCAGTACTTC
>.|TRBV14|TRBD1|TRBJ2-7
CASSRTGTDYEQYF
TGTGCCAGCAGTCGTACCGGGACAGACTACGAGCAGTACTTC
>.|TRBV29-1|.|TRBJ1-2
CSVGTVEDGYTF
TGCAGCGTTGGGACGGTTGAGGATGGCTACACCTTC
>.|TRBV18|.|TRBJ1-2
CASSPGTDYGYTF
TGTGCCAGCTCACCGGGAACGGACTATGGCTACACCTTC
>.|TRBV7-9|TRBD1|TRBJ2-5
CASSPGTVQETQYF
TGTGCCAGCAGCCCAGGGACAGTCCAAGAGACCCAGTACTTC
>.|TRBV29-1|TRBD2|TRBJ2-1
CSVKGLAGARYEQFF
TGCAGCGTTAAGGGACTAGCGGGAGCACGGTATGAGCAGTTCTTC
>.|TRBV29-1|TRBD1|TRBJ1-1
CSVEHRGPEAFF
TGCAGCGTTGAACACAGGGGCCCCGAAGCTTTCTTT
>few|TRBV29-1|.|TRBJ2-6
CSVDGGANVLTF
TGCAGCGTTGACGGCGGGGCCAACGTCCTGACTTTC
>.|TRBV10-3|.|TRBJ2-5
CAISRQEEETQYF
TGTGCCATCAGCCGACAGGAGGAAGAGACCCAGTACTTC
>few|TRBV18|TRBD1|TRBJ1-1
CASSPQGQGGTEAFF
TGTGCCAGCTCACCCCAAGGACAGGGAGGGACTGAAGCTTTCTTT
>.|TRBV5-1|.|TRBJ1-5
CASSPSGSEPQHF
TGCGCCAGCAGCCCCTCCGGTTCGGAGCCCCAGCATTTT
>.|TRBV7-2|.|TRBJ2-5
CASSLSRGQETQYF
TGTGCCAGCAGCTTATCGCGGGGTCAAGAGACCCAGTACTTC